The subject of this entry is one T cell receptor (beta chain). The PCR employed 60 Vbeta primers together with 13 Jbeta primers. Sequencing used immunoSEQ multiplex PCR; TCRdb keeps in-frame clones, though not all of them. In total, the table holds under 250,000 clones. This specimen belongs to a study of cytomegalovirus exposure and HLA in healthy donors. V lost 10 bases and J lost 3; bases outside the gene matches: 14. Germline V gene lookup returns CDR1 MDHEN and CDR2 SYDVKM. This CDR3 spans 15 amino acids. J is TRBJ2-7 and V is TRBV28; 8 nucleotides match TRBD2. Sequencing was carried out using PBMCs. The source is a girl aged 2 to 10 in good health and CMV-seropositive. The CDR3 loop is CATLSRGGRSYEQYF. Here the CDR3 DNA reads TGTGCCACCCTTTCCCGGGGCGGGAGGAGCTACGAGCAGTACTTC.